A selection of T cell receptor beta chains follows, all from one sample in a study of blood T cell repertoires in COVID-19. TCRdb's copy holds only in-frame clones and misses some; the assay was immunoSEQ multiplex PCR. The data hold fewer than 200,000 clones, with over 80% observed a single time. The source material was peripheral blood. These receptors were taken from a woman between 55 and 75 years old with COVID-19, enrolled during active disease. Each CDR3 is given with its conserved first and last residue. A D gene is named only where the DNA matches it firmly. The listing skips clone size in some rows; elsewhere it reads once, few, many or a size class.

size	D	V	J	DNA	CDR3
.	TRBD2	TRBV19	TRBJ2-3	TGTGCCAGTACCCCGCCCGGGGGGGTCGTCACAGATACGCAGTATTTT	CASTPPGGVVTDTQYF
.	.	TRBV18	TRBJ1-1	TGTGCCAGCTCACCTTTGAGGACAGACAACCCAACGGGCCCTTTCTTT	CASSPLRTDNPTGPFF
.	TRBD2	TRBV7-9	TRBJ2-1	TGTGCCAGCAGCTTCGCTAGCGGGATATACAATGAGCAGTTCTTC	CASSFASGIYNEQFF
.	.	TRBV5-1	TRBJ1-5	TGCGCCAGCAGCCCCGGGGAGGCGGATACAAATCAGCCCCAGCATTTT	CASSPGEADTNQPQHF
.	.	TRBV7-6	TRBJ2-7	TGTGCCAGCAGCCTAGCGCTCGGCGAGCAGTACTTC	CASSLALGEQYF
.	.	TRBV21-1	TRBJ1-5	TGTGCCAGCAGCAAATTCGACAGGTTCTATAGCAATCAGCCCCAGCATTTT	CASSKFDRFYSNQPQHF
.	.	TRBV7-2	TRBJ2-2	TGTGCCAGCAGCTTCCTGGGGTCCTCCCGGGGCGGGGAGCTGTTTTTT	CASSFLGSSRGGELFF
once	.	TRBV18	TRBJ2-5	TGTGCCAGCTCACCCTCGGCGGGAGAGACCCAGTACTTC	CASSPSAGETQYF
.	.	TRBV11-3	TRBJ2-1	TGTGCCAGCAGCTTACTTACAGGGGGGGCGAGTGAGCAGTTCTTC	CASSLLTGGASEQFF
.	TRBD1	TRBV9	TRBJ1-2	TGTGCCAGCAGCGTAAGGTTTGAGGGGGCGCAAGGCTACACCTTC	CASSVRFEGAQGYTF
.	.	TRBV5-1	TRBJ1-5	TGCGCCAGCAGCTTGGGGGGAGGCGATCAGCCCCAGCATTTT	CASSLGGGDQPQHF
.	TRBD1	TRBV28	TRBJ1-5	TGTGCCAGCAGACCGTGGACAGGGGATGGGGAAGGGCCCCAGCATTTT	CASRPWTGDGEGPQHF
.	.	TRBV4-2	TRBJ1-4	TGTGCCAGCAGCCAAGAGGGGCCAGGGGCAGCAACTAATGAAAAACTGTTTTTT	CASSQEGPGAATNEKLFF
.	TRBD2	TRBV7-9	TRBJ2-7	TGTGCCAGCAGCTTCCCGGGACTAGCGGGAGTGGCTAACGAGCAGTACTTC	CASSFPGLAGVANEQYF
.	.	TRBV20-1	TRBJ1-5	TGCAGTGCTAGTCTCCCGCAACCGTCCGGGAGCCAGCCCCAGCATTTT	CSASLPQPSGSQPQHF
.	TRBD1	TRBV7-9	TRBJ1-2	TGTGCCAGCAGCTTAGACAGGGGGAGGGATGGCTACACCTTC	CASSLDRGRDGYTF
.	.	TRBV2	TRBJ1-1	TGTGCCAGCATGTATGACACTGAAGCTTTCTTT	CASMYDTEAFF
few	TRBD1	TRBV5-1	TRBJ1-2	TGCGCCAGCAGCTTGGAGGCAGGGGGCGGTGGCTACACCTTC	CASSLEAGGGGYTF
.	TRBD2	TRBV2	TRBJ2-5	TGTGCCAGCGTGGCGGGAGGCGGAGAGACCCAGTACTTC	CASVAGGGETQYF
.	TRBD2	TRBV4-2	TRBJ2-1	TGTGCCAGCAGCCAAGATTGGAGCGGGAGCTCGAATGAGCAGTTCTTC	CASSQDWSGSSNEQFF
once	.	TRBV5-4	TRBJ2-2	TGTGCCAGCAGCCCTCGCCGGGCAGGGCGCATTACCGGGGAGCTGTTTTTT	CASSPRRAGRITGELFF
.	.	TRBV2	TRBJ1-2	TGTGCCAGCACCCTCGCGTCCCTACAGGTGGGCACCTTC	CASTLASLQVGTF
.	.	TRBV27	TRBJ2-2	TGTGCCAGCAGTTTCACAGTGAACACCGGGGAGCTGTTTTTT	CASSFTVNTGELFF
.	TRBD1	TRBV11-1	TRBJ1-6	TGTGCCAGCAGCTTAAAACAGGGGAATTCACCCCTCCACTTT	CASSLKQGNSPLHF
once	.	TRBV18	TRBJ1-3	TGTGCCAGCTCACCATACCCAGAAACCTCTGGAAACACCATATATTTT	CASSPYPETSGNTIYF
.	.	TRBV5-5	TRBJ2-2	TGTGCCAGCAGCCCTTCTACCGGGGAGCTGTTTTTT	CASSPSTGELFF
.	TRBD1	TRBV6-2/TRBV6-3	TRBJ2-2	TGTGCCAGCAGTTCCCGGGACAGGGGGAACACCGGGGAGCTGTTTTTT	CASSSRDRGNTGELFF
.	.	TRBV4-1	TRBJ1-2	TGCGCCAGCAGCCAAGATCTGCTAGGCAGCTACACCTTC	CASSQDLLGSYTF
.	.	TRBV6-5	TRBJ2-5	TGTGCCAGCAGTTATTTCGGGGGACCCGAGTCGGAGACCCAGTACTTC	CASSYFGGPESETQYF
.	.	TRBV9	TRBJ2-5	TGTGCCAGCAGCGTAGAGGTGGCGGGCCAAGAGACCCAGTACTTC	CASSVEVAGQETQYF
.	.	TRBV10-1	TRBJ2-1	TGCGCCAGCAGTGAGGGGGCCGGGAGCAATGAGCAGTTCTTC	CASSEGAGSNEQFF
.	.	TRBV3-1/TRBV3-2	TRBJ2-1	TGTGCCAGCAGCCAAGGAGTAGCGGTACTCGGGAATGAGCAGTTCTTC	CASSQGVAVLGNEQFF
.	TRBD1	TRBV5-1	TRBJ2-1	TGCGCCAGCAGCCCCGGACAGGGGTCCTACAATGAGCAGTTCTTC	CASSPGQGSYNEQFF
.	.	TRBV4-2	TRBJ1-2	TGTGCCAGCAGCCAATTAGACAGCAATAACTATGGCTACACCTTC	CASSQLDSNNYGYTF
.	TRBD2	TRBV4-2	TRBJ2-1	TGTGCCAGCAGCCAGACTAGCGGGGGTCATGGCAATGAGCAGTTCTTC	CASSQTSGGHGNEQFF
few	TRBD1	TRBV28	TRBJ2-7	TGTGCCAGCAGCCCGGGACAGGGTTTTTCCGAGCAGTACTTC	CASSPGQGFSEQYF
.	.	TRBV6-2/TRBV6-3	TRBJ2-7	TGTGCCAGCAGTTACTCGAGCCAGCGGCCCCGCCCCGGGCAGTACTTC	CASSYSSQRPRPGQYF
.	.	TRBV7-3	TRBJ2-2	TGTGCCAGCAGCTTAAATTTTCGGACAGTTAACACCGGGGAGCTGTTTTTT	CASSLNFRTVNTGELFF
.	TRBD2	TRBV29-1	TRBJ2-2	TGCAGCGTCTCGGGAGGGTCCGGGGAGCTGTTTTTT	CSVSGGSGELFF
.	.	TRBV6-5	TRBJ1-4	TGTGCCACCCAGAGAGGGTCTGTCGATGAAAAACTGTTTTTT	CATQRGSVDEKLFF
.	.	TRBV5-5	TRBJ2-7	TGTGCCAGCAGCTTGGAACTAGCCAGGGAGCAGTACTTC	CASSLELAREQYF
few	.	TRBV9	TRBJ1-3	TGTGCCAGCAGCGTAGTGACAGGAGATAGCTCTGGAAACACCATATATTTT	CASSVVTGDSSGNTIYF
.	.	TRBV5-4	TRBJ2-2	TGTGCCAGCAGCTCCCCAGGGCCCGGGGAGCTGTTTTTT	CASSSPGPGELFF
.	TRBD1	TRBV7-2	TRBJ2-7	TGTGCCAGCAGCTTAGAGGTTTCAGGGGGCGCACCCTACGAGCAGTACTTC	CASSLEVSGGAPYEQYF
.	TRBD1	TRBV28	TRBJ1-2	TGTGCCAGCACTAATAGGACAGGAAACTATGGCTACACCTTC	CASTNRTGNYGYTF
.	.	TRBV5-1	TRBJ1-2	TGCGCCAGCAGTTCTGACTCAACTAACTATGGCTACACCTTC	CASSSDSTNYGYTF
.	TRBD1	TRBV7-6	TRBJ2-2	TGTGCCAGCAGCTTAGCGCTAGGACAGGCGAACACCGGGGAGCTGTTTTTT	CASSLALGQANTGELFF
.	.	TRBV27	TRBJ2-2	TGTGCCAGCAGTTTAGGGGCAGGAGGGAGGTCCGGGGAGCTGTTTTTT	CASSLGAGGRSGELFF